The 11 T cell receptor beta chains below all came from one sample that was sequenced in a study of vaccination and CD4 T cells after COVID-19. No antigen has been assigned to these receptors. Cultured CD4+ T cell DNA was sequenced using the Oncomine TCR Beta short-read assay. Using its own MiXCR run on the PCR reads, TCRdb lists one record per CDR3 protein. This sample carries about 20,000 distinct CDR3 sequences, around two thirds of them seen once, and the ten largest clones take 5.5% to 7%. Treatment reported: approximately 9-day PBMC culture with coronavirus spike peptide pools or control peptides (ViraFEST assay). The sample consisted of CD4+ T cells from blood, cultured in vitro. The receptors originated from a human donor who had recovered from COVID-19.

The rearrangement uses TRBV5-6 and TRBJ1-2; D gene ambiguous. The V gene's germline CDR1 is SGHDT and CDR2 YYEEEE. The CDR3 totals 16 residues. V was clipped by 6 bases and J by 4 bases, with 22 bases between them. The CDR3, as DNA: TGTGCCAGCATCCCCTCTTTGTTTGAGGAGCTCTATGGCTACACCTTC. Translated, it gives CASIPSLFEELYGYTF.

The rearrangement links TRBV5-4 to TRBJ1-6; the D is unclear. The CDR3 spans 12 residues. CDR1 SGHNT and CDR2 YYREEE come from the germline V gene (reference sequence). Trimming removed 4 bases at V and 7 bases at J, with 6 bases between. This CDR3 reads CASSLLNSPLHF. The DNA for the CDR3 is TGTGCCAGCAGCCTCCTAAATTCACCCCTCCACTTT.

The CDR3 protein is CASTSLDEQFF. The CDR3 region has the DNA TGTGCCAGTACCTCCCTTGATGAGCAGTTCTTC. The V gene is TRBV28, the J gene TRBJ2-1; D is unresolved. The CDR3 has 11 amino acids. From germline, CDR1 is MDHEN and CDR2 SYDVKM. With 9 bases removed from V and 8 bases from J, the gap between germline ends came to 11 bases.

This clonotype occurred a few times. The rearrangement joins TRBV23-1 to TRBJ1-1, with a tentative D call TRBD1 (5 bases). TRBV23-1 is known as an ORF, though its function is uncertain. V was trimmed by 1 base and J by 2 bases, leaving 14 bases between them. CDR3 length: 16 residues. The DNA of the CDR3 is TGCGCCAGCAGTCAATATTTACCAGGGCTAAACACTGAAGCTTTCTTT. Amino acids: CASSQYLPGLNTEAFF.

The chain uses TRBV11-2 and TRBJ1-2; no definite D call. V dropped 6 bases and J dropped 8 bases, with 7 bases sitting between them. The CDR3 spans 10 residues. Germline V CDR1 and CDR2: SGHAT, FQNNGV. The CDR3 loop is CASRPQGYTF. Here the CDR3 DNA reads TGTGCCAGCAGGCCACAGGGCTACACCTTC.

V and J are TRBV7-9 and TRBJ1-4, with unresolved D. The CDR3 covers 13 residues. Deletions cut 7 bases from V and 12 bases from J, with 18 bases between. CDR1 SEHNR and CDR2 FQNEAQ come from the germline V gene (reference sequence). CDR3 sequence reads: CASNPAPNSELFF. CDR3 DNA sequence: TGTGCCAGCAACCCAGCGCCGAACTCAGAACTGTTTTTT.

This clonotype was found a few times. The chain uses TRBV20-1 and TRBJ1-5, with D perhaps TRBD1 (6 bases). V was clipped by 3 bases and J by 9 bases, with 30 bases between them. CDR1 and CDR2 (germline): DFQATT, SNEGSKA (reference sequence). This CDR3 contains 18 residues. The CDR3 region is CSASLSRVRRGDGGPQHF. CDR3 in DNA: TGCAGTGCTAGCCTAAGTCGAGTGAGGAGGGGGGATGGTGGGCCCCAGCATTTT.

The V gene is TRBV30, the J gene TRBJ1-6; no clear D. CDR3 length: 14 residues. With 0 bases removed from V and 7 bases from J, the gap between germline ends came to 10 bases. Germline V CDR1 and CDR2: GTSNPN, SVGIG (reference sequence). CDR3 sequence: CAWSVGRPNSPLHF. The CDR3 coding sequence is TGTGCCTGGAGTGTAGGACGGCCGAATTCACCCCTCCACTTT.

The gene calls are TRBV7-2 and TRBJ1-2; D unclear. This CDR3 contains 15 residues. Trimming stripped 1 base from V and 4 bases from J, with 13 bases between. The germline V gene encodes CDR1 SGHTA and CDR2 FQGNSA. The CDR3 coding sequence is TGTGCCAGCAGCTTAGTACCCCTAGTCCGCTATGGCTACACCTTC. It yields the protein CASSLVPLVRYGYTF.

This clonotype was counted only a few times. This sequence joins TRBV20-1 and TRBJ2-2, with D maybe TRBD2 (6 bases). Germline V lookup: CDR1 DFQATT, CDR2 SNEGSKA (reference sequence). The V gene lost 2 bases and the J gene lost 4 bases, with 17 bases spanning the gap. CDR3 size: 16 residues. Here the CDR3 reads CSARTTGLAGTGELFF. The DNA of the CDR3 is TGCAGTGCTAGAACCACGGGACTCGCAGGCACCGGGGAGCTGTTTTTT.

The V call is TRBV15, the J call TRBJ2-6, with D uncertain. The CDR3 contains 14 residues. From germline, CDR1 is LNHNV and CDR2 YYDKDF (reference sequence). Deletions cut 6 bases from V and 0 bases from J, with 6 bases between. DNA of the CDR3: TGTGCCACCAGATTTCCCTCTGGGGCCAACGTCCTGACTTTC. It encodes CATRFPSGANVLTF.